This TCR beta chain was identified in a study of identical twins. Study conclusions and caveats: Excess sharing between twins was weaker in beta out-of-frame sequences.

Template switching added a universal primer site, and cDNA bore unique molecular identifiers. Via MiXCR, TCRdb re-called the 5' RACE reads, giving one row per CDR3 protein. This sample has roughly 250,000 distinct CDR3 sequences, with approximately 7% found just once. A few counts support this clonotype. No antigen is known for it. Among all donors, each was a healthy Caucasian. The V gene lost 1 base and the J gene lost 8 bases, with 12 bases spanning the gap. There are 14 residues in the CDR3. The germline V gene has CDR1 LGHNT and CDR2 FRNRAP. The same sample was also used in a study of yellow fever vaccine responses in identical twins.

Sequencing input: memory (CD45RO+) T cells sorted from blood. The J gene is TRBJ2-1, the V gene TRBV12-5, with a weak D call TRBD1 (6 bases). This sequence was found in a woman aged 18-29 years in good health. The CDR3 sequence: CASGLDVQGHEQFF. The DNA of the CDR3 is TGTGCTAGTGGTTTGGACGTACAGGGCCATGAGCAGTTCTTC.